This T cell receptor beta chain was retrieved from a study of human T cells and chemical hapten exposure. Study conclusions and caveats: DPC sensitization produced no change in TCRs with frequency above 1 in 1000.

Time point given: patch test 1, 2 weeks after DPC sensitization. Treatment noted: therapeutic diphenylcyclopropenone sensitization with weekly scalp DPC. Total RNA came from unfractionated whole blood. As for this clonotype: The antigen is undetermined.

TCRdb independently ran MiXCR on the RACE reads; one entry per CDR3 protein. The sample shows some 70,000 distinct CDR3 sequences, approximately 32% of them seen only once. The V end was cut by 2 bases, the J end by 4 bases, with 14 bases between. The germline gives CDR1 MDHEN, CDR2 SYDVKM. The CDR3 has 15 residues. The chain couples TRBV28 to TRBJ1-2; D unclear. The receptor was isolated from a man aged 35 to 55 with alopecia areata. Some clones in this sample may be carry-over from other donors' samples. The sample in question was whole blood, obtained in connection with sensitization to the hapten diphenylcyclopropenone (DPC). The CDR3 DNA is TGTGCCAGCAGTTTAAGCGGGGAGGGCCGCTATGGCTACACCTTC. Translating gives CASSLSGEGRYGYTF.